These 32 T cell receptor beta chains share one sample of origin, sequenced in a study of cytomegalovirus exposure and HLA in healthy donors. 13 Jbeta primers and 60 Vbeta primers were used for the PCR. Data came from immunoSEQ multiplex PCR; TCRdb stores just in-frame clones and leaves some out. There are some 220,000 clones in the sample; more than 85% occur only once, and approximately 1% lies in the top ten. Sequenced sample: PBMCs. The receptors derive from a woman between 18 and 30 years old in good health and CMV-seronegative.

This clone was recorded only once. The chain is built from TRBV4-1 and TRBJ1-4; TRBD1 is a possible D gene (6 bases). The germline V and J ends were trimmed by 3 bases and 10 bases, with 15 bases remaining between them. CDR3 size: 14 residues. Looked up from germline, CDR1 is MGHRA and CDR2 is YSYEKL. DNA of the CDR3: TGCGCCAGCAGCCACCCACCCCAGGGGCGAAAACTGTTTTTT. Its protein is CASSHPPQGRKLFF.

The chain carries TRBV9 and TRBJ2-1; 10 bases align to TRBD1. The CDR3 has 15 amino acids. Germline V lookup: CDR1 SGDLS, CDR2 YYNGEE. Trimming removed 0 bases from V and 4 bases from J; junction bases left unmatched: 1. The CDR3 DNA reads as TGTGCCAGCAGCGTAGGGGACAGGGGTTACAATGAGCAGTTCTTC. Amino acid sequence: CASSVGDRGYNEQFF.

V is TRBV5-1 and J is TRBJ2-5, with 7 bases identical to TRBD2. The CDR3 has 14 amino acids. The germline V gene has CDR1 SGHRS and CDR2 YFSETQ. Trimming removed 0 bases from V and 3 bases from J; junction bases left unmatched: 2. The CDR3 region is CASSLGSGEETQYF. For the CDR3, the DNA is TGCGCCAGCAGCTTGGGCAGCGGGGAAGAGACCCAGTACTTC.

The rearrangement uses TRBV9 and TRBJ2-7; D might be TRBD2 (6 bases). The CDR3 is 16 amino acids. V was shortened by 0 bases and J by 3 bases, with 16 bases between the two germline ends. From germline, CDR1 is SGDLS and CDR2 YYNGEE. CDR3 nucleotide sequence: TGTGCCAGCAGCGTAGGACCCGGGGGTGGTGGCTACGAGCAGTACTTC. Residues: CASSVGPGGGGYEQYF.

This chain joins TRBV5-6 and TRBJ2-7; D might be TRBD1 (5 bases). Per germline, CDR1 SGHDT and CDR2 YYEEEE. The CDR3 consists of 14 residues. Trimming shortened V by 0 bases and J by 2 bases, and 9 bases separated the two germline ends. The CDR3 protein is CASSLGDSPYEQYF. In nucleotides, the CDR3 is TGTGCCAGCAGCTTGGGAGACAGTCCCTACGAGCAGTACTTC.

This clone was seen once. This chain joins TRBV14 and TRBJ2-7; TRBD1 might be the D (5 bases). The CDR3 covers 14 residues. Germline V gene lookup returns CDR1 SGHDN and CDR2 FVKESK. Trimming shortened V by 1 base and J by 8 bases, and 15 bases separated the two germline ends. CDR3 amino acids: CASSQGRGREKQYF. CDR3 sequence (DNA): TGTGCCAGCAGCCAAGGTAGGGGTCGAGAGAAGCAGTACTTC.

The chain employs TRBV5-5 and TRBJ2-5, with a weak D call TRBD1 (5 bases). This CDR3 contains 14 residues. V gave up 2 bases and J gave up 5 bases, with 13 bases separating them. The germline CDR1 and CDR2 sequences are SGHKS and YYEKEE (reference sequence). Here the CDR3 DNA reads TGTGCCAGCAGCTTCCCAGGGCGTATGGAGACCCAGTACTTC. As protein: CASSFPGRMETQYF.

The chain employs TRBV5-1 and TRBJ2-5, with 10 bases aligning to TRBD2. The V gene end was trimmed by 1 base and the J gene end by 1 base; junction bases not matched to a gene: 13. CDR1 is SGHRS and CDR2 is YFSETQ in the germline V gene. The CDR3 has 19 amino acids. The chain's CDR3 is CASSLLGRKRGGPQETQYF. The CDR3 bases are TGCGCCAGCAGCTTGCTGGGACGGAAGCGGGGGGGCCCCCAAGAGACCCAGTACTTC.

This clone showed up just once. The chain joins TRBV27 to TRBJ2-3, with a tentative D call TRBD1 (5 bases). V was clipped by 3 bases and J by 4 bases, with 11 bases between them. The CDR3 has 14 residues. Germline V gene lookup returns CDR1 MNHEY and CDR2 SMNVEV (reference sequence). The CDR3: CASSLKGPPDTQYF. Written as DNA, the CDR3 is TGTGCCAGCAGTTTGAAGGGGCCACCAGATACGCAGTATTTT.

This clone was counted a few times. V gene TRBV5-6 combines with J gene TRBJ2-2, with 9 bases identical to TRBD1. Germline V gene data show CDR1 as SGHDT and CDR2 as YYEEEE. The CDR3 has 15 amino acids. Losses at the gene ends were 2 bases for V and 6 bases for J; bases not matched to a gene: 5. CDR3 loop: CASSFGTGFSGELFF. The CDR3 DNA reads TGTGCCAGCAGCTTCGGGACAGGGTTTTCCGGGGAGCTGTTTTTT.

This sequence joins TRBV11-2 and TRBJ1-6; D perhaps matches TRBD1 (6 bases). Germline assignment: CDR1 SGHAT and CDR2 FQNNGV. There are 18 residues in the CDR3. The V and J ends lost 2 bases and 7 bases respectively, with 21 bases between them. CDR3 amino acids: CASSLTLTGTHSNSPLHF. Here the CDR3 DNA reads TGTGCCAGCAGCTTAACGCTGACAGGTACCCATTCGAATTCACCCCTCCACTTT.

This sequence joins TRBV7-6 and TRBJ2-7, with 8 bases that match TRBD1. The V segment lost 2 bases and the J segment 5 bases; nucleotides outside the gene matches: 8. The V gene's germline CDR1 is SGHVS and CDR2 FNYEAQ. The CDR3 totals 15 residues. The CDR3 bases are TGTGCCAGCAGCTTAATGCCAGGGGGCTTCCACGAGCAGTACTTC. It encodes CASSLMPGGFHEQYF. The whole variable domain, filled in from reference TRBV7-6 and TRBJ2-7, reads GAGVSQSPRYKVTKRGQDVALRCDPISGHVSLYWYRQALGQGPEFLTYFNYEAQQDKSGLPNDRFSAERPEGSISTLTIQRTEQRDSAMYRCASSLMPGGFHEQYFGPGTRLTVT.

CDR3 protein: CASSVTSPTTGELFF. CDR3 bases: TGTGCCAGCAGCGTGACTAGTCCGACCACCGGGGAGCTGTTTTTT. The rearrangement joins TRBV7-2 to TRBJ2-2, with D maybe TRBD2 (6 bases). The germline V gene encodes CDR1 SGHTA and CDR2 FQGNSA. Between the trimmed V and J ends, which lost 5 bases and 4 bases, there was a span of 14 bases. The CDR3 runs 15 residues.

The chain employs TRBV6-5 and TRBJ1-2; D unresolved. Germline assignment: CDR1 MNHEY and CDR2 SVGAGI. V was cut by 6 bases and J by 8 bases, with 16 bases left in between. The CDR3 contains 13 residues. The CDR3 reads CASRDGLNTGYTF. In DNA form, the CDR3 reads TGTGCCAGCAGGGATGGACTAAATACGGGCTACACCTTC.

This chain links TRBV7-2 with TRBJ2-5; 13 nucleotides agree with TRBD2. Germline V CDR1 and CDR2: SGHTA, FQGNSA. J lost 5 bases, V lost 4 bases, and 10 bases had no gene match. This CDR3 has 17 amino acids. This chain's CDR3 is CASSSNGLAGARETQYF. In DNA form, the CDR3 reads TGTGCCAGCAGCTCAAACGGACTAGCGGGGGCGAGGGAGACCCAGTACTTC.

The CDR3 sequence is CASSLSRVAGPTDTQYF. The DNA of the CDR3 is TGTGCCAGCAGTTTATCGAGGGTAGCGGGGCCCACAGATACGCAGTATTTT. The chain couples TRBV27 to TRBJ2-3; the match to TRBD2 covers 8 bases. Germline CDR1 MNHEY, CDR2 SMNVEV (reference sequence). This CDR3 has 17 residues. The ends lost 0 bases at V and 2 bases at J; junction bases unmatched: 7.

The V and J genes are TRBV30 and TRBJ1-5; the D gene is possibly TRBD1 (5 bases). The CDR3 covers 15 residues. Trimming cost V 0 bases and J 6 bases, with 15 bases left between them. Germline V CDR1 and CDR2: GTSNPN, SVGIG (reference sequence). CDR3 DNA: TGTGCCTGGAGTGTACCGGGGGGAGGTATTCAGCCCCAGCATTTT. Protein product: CAWSVPGGGIQPQHF.

The V and J genes are TRBV7-2 and TRBJ1-2; D remains unclear. V lost 1 base and J 7 bases, leaving 13 bases between the germline ends. Germline lookup yields CDR1 SGHTA and CDR2 FQGNSA. The CDR3 is 14 amino acids. Written as DNA, the CDR3 is TGTGCCAGCAGCTTAGGGCCAAATTCGGGTGGCTACACCTTC. It specifies CASSLGPNSGGYTF.

The count of this clone is one. The chain is built from TRBV28 and TRBJ2-3; D may be TRBD2 (6 bases). The CDR3 has 15 amino acids. Germline CDR1 MDHEN, CDR2 SYDVKM. The V end was cut by 3 bases, the J end by 3 bases, with 13 bases between. CDR3 nucleotide sequence: TGTGCCAGCAGTTTGAGTGGGGGGAATACAGATACGCAGTATTTT. It specifies CASSLSGGNTDTQYF.

J is TRBJ1-1 and V is TRBV4-3; a weak D match, TRBD1 (5 bases). Germline assignment: CDR1 LGHNA and CDR2 YSLEER. The ends were cut back, 0 bases at V and 4 bases at J, with 18 bases in the middle. The CDR3 runs to 17 residues. The CDR3 DNA follows: TGCGCCAGCAGCCAAGAAAAAAGGCGGGGGGTTGGCACTGAAGCTTTCTTT. As protein: CASSQEKRRGVGTEAFF.

There are a few counts of this clone. V is TRBV29-1 and J is TRBJ2-3, with TRBD1 identical over 7 bases. The CDR3 totals 12 residues. The V gene's germline CDR1 is SQVTM and CDR2 ANQGSEA. The trim removed 7 bases at V and 6 bases at J, leaving 7 bases unmatched. CDR3 in DNA: TGCAGCGCCGCGACAGGGTGGGATACGCAGTATTTT. Amino acid sequence: CSAATGWDTQYF.

The chain uses TRBV15 and TRBJ2-7; 7 positions match TRBD2. CDR3 length: 14 amino acids. Germline CDR1 and CDR2: LNHNV and YYDKDF (reference sequence). V lost 5 bases, J lost 2 bases, and 6 bases stayed unmatched. CDR3 sequence: CATSFERGAYEQYF. CDR3 DNA sequence: TGTGCCACCAGCTTTGAACGGGGGGCCTACGAGCAGTACTTC.

The V gene is TRBV9, the J gene TRBJ1-1, with D possibly being TRBD1 (6 bases). Germline V gene sequence: CDR1 SGDLS, CDR2 YYNGEE. Trimming took 4 bases from V and 0 from J, leaving 16 bases between them. The CDR3 is 16 amino acids. For the CDR3, the DNA is TGTGCCAGCAGCTCCTCGGTGGGGGCGCTGAACACTGAAGCTTTCTTT. Its protein product is CASSSSVGALNTEAFF.

The chain couples TRBV19 to TRBJ2-5; 10 bases are a match to TRBD2. The length of the CDR3 is 16 residues. The J segment lost 2 bases and the V segment lost 7 bases, leaving 10 bases of the junction unmatched. Germline V CDR1 and CDR2: LNHDA, SQIVND (reference sequence). CDR3 sequence reads: CASTQRGGVPQETQYF. The DNA of the CDR3 is TGTGCCAGTACCCAGCGGGGGGGGGTGCCTCAAGAGACCCAGTACTTC.

The V and J genes are TRBV5-1 and TRBJ1-1, with 9 nucleotides matching TRBD1. V lost 4 bases to trimming and J lost 0 bases; unmatched junction nucleotides: 7. The germline V gene encodes CDR1 SGHRS and CDR2 YFSETQ. This CDR3 contains 16 residues. CDR3 DNA sequence: TGCGCCAGCAGCCCCCCGGGACAGGGAATGAACACTGAAGCTTTCTTT. This codes for CASSPPGQGMNTEAFF.

V and J are TRBV11-2 and TRBJ1-1; D uncertain. V gave up 1 base and J gave up 6 bases, with 15 bases separating them. This CDR3 region has 15 residues. CDR1 and CDR2 from the germline V gene are SGHAT and FQNNGV. CDR3 residues: CASSLVQTRAPEAFF. CDR3 coding DNA: TGTGCCAGCAGCTTAGTACAGACTAGGGCACCTGAAGCTTTCTTT.

A word on this clone: The sample holds other DNA sequences that translate to the same CDR3. The chain employs TRBV6-5 and TRBJ1-3; 7 bases align to TRBD1. This CDR3 has 13 residues. Per germline, CDR1 MNHEY and CDR2 SVGAGI. V was pared by 9 bases and J by 8 bases, with 10 bases of the junction left unmatched. The CDR3 reads CASSRRQGDTIYF. CDR3 nucleotides: TGTGCCAGTAGTCGACGACAGGGTGACACCATATATTTT.

The V gene is TRBV4-1, the J gene TRBJ2-1, with TRBD2 matching over 7 bases. Unmatched junction bases numbered 3, after V lost 1 base and J lost 9 bases. The CDR3 totals 13 residues. Germline CDR1 MGHRA, CDR2 YSYEKL. The CDR3 loop reads CASSQGPGGEQFF. CDR3 in DNA: TGCGCCAGCAGCCAAGGCCCGGGGGGTGAGCAGTTCTTC.

Details on this clone: Other DNA variants within this sample encode the same CDR3. J is TRBJ2-5 and V is TRBV7-2, with TRBD2 identical over 10 bases. J gave up 5 bases and V 5 bases, and 5 bases lay outside the gene matches. The CDR3 is 14 residues long. CDR1 SGHTA and CDR2 FQGNSA come from the germline V gene. CDR3 protein: CASSPGLAEETQYF. DNA of the CDR3: TGTGCCAGCAGCCCCGGACTAGCGGAGGAGACCCAGTACTTC.

V is TRBV5-1 and J is TRBJ2-1; 10 bases align to TRBD2. From germline, CDR1 is SGHRS and CDR2 YFSETQ. There are 19 residues in the CDR3. V was pared by 5 bases and J by 4 bases, with 18 bases of the junction left unmatched. Here the CDR3 DNA reads TGCGCCAGCAGTTCCCCCGAAGCCAGCGGGGGGGTAAAATACAATGAGCAGTTCTTC. Translated: CASSSPEASGGVKYNEQFF.

The CDR3 here is CASSYGSGRSGNTIYF. CDR3 nucleotides: TGTGCCAGCAGTTACGGGTCAGGGCGCTCTGGAAACACCATATATTTT. The chain recombines TRBV6-5 with TRBJ1-3; maybe TRBD1 (5 bases). Deletions cut 2 bases from V and 0 bases from J, with 11 bases between. This CDR3 region has 16 residues. In germline, CDR1 is MNHEY, CDR2 SVGAGI.

V and J are TRBV11-3 and TRBJ2-5; 10 bases agree with TRBD2. V was clipped by 0 bases and J by 5 bases; unmatched bases: 6. The length of the CDR3 is 16 residues. The germline V gene encodes CDR1 SGHNT and CDR2 YENEEA. CDR3 nucleotide sequence: TGTGCCAGCAGCTTAGACAGCGGGGGGGCTGGTGAGACCCAGTACTTC. This encodes CASSLDSGGAGETQYF.